One sample yielded the 14 T cell receptor beta chains listed below, sequenced in a study of T cells in Graves' hyperthyroidism and ophthalmopathy. Amplified TCR beta CDR3 regions derived from RNA transcripts. RT-PCR in the first round (using the HTBI primer set) targeted the TCR CDR3. In TCRdb, the multiplex PCR reads were re-called with MiXCR into one record per CDR3 protein. Here the sample spans approximately 530,000 distinct CDR3 sequences, approximately 15% being singletons. Sample: blood. The receptors stem from a woman younger than 35 with Graves' hyperthyroidism.

This clonotype was observed a handful of times. The J gene is TRBJ1-1, the V gene TRBV29-1; D is uncertain. Between the trimmed V and J ends, which lost 4 bases and 7 bases, there was a span of 13 bases. Germline lookup yields CDR1 SQVTM and CDR2 ANQGSEA. The length of the CDR3 is 12 residues. This CDR3 is CSVGGWGNEAFF. The CDR3 region has the DNA TGCAGCGTTGGAGGGTGGGGAAATGAAGCTTTCTTT. The whole variable domain, filled in from reference TRBV29-1 and TRBJ1-1, reads SAVISQKPSRDICQRGTSLTIQCQVDSQVTMMFWYRQQPGQSLTLIATANQGSEATYESGFVIDKFPISRPNLTFSTLTVSNMSPEDSSIYLCSVGGWGNEAFFGQGTRLTVV.

The CDR3 loop is CASSQVGDPRGYTF. CDR3 DNA: TGTGCCAGCAGCCAAGTGGGGGACCCCCGGGGCTACACCTTC. V is TRBV3-1 and J is TRBJ1-2, with a weak D call TRBD1 (5 bases). Deletions cut 1 base from V and 8 bases from J, with 14 bases between. In germline, CDR1 is LGHDT, CDR2 YNNKEL (reference sequence). The CDR3 length is 14 residues.

This clonotype has ten or more counts. This sequence joins TRBV28 and TRBJ1-1, with 8 positions matching TRBD1. The CDR3 loop spans 15 amino acids. Trimming at V came to 7 bases and at J to 0 bases, leaving 7 bases not matched to a gene. Germline CDR1 is MDHEN and CDR2 is SYDVKM. CDR3 in DNA: TGTGCCAGCACCGCGGACAGGGACTTGAACACTGAAGCTTTCTTT. Its translation is CASTADRDLNTEAFF. Full variable domain (outside the CDR3, taken from reference TRBV28 and TRBJ1-1): DVKVTQSSRYLVKRTGEKVFLECVQDMDHENMFWYRQDPGLGLRLIYFSYDVKMKEKGDIPEGYSVSREKKERFSLILESASTNQTSMYLCASTADRDLNTEAFFGQGTRLTVV.

This clonotype has only a few counts. The chain uses TRBV20-1 and TRBJ2-3, with TRBD1 matching 9 bases. Germline CDR1 is DFQATT and CDR2 is SNEGSKA (reference sequence). Trimming took 4 bases from V and 4 from J; bases not matched to a gene: 18. The length of the CDR3 is 18 residues. In nucleotides, the CDR3 is TGCAGTGCTATCACCGGGACAGGGTCCCGAGTCGGCGCAGATACGCAGTATTTT. It yields the protein CSAITGTGSRVGADTQYF.

This clonotype was recorded many times. The chain has TRBV10-2 and TRBJ2-1, with 7 nucleotides matching TRBD1. V shed 7 bases, J shed 3 bases, and the junction held 12 bases outside the gene matches. The CDR3 consists of 16 residues. CDR1 is WSHSY and CDR2 is SAAADI in the germline V gene. CDR3 loop: CASICTDRDDYNEQFF. CDR3 sequence (DNA): TGCGCCAGCATTTGTACCGACAGGGATGACTACAATGAGCAGTTCTTC.

This clonotype was found a few times. J is TRBJ2-7 and V is TRBV10-2; 10 nucleotides match TRBD1. Germline V CDR1 and CDR2: WSHSY, SAAADI. The length of the CDR3 is 15 residues. Germline trimming cut 7 bases from V and 1 base from J; bases unmatched to any gene: 7. CDR3 DNA sequence: TGCGCCAGCATTCCGACAGGGGGCATATCCTACGAGCAGTACTTC. Encoded protein: CASIPTGGISYEQYF.

A note on this clonotype: A read error is possible here, since a much larger clone lies one base away. The chain links TRBV15 to TRBJ1-1; 8 nucleotides agree with TRBD1. This CDR3 has 15 amino acids. Per the germline V gene, CDR1 is LNHNV and CDR2 is YYDKDF (reference sequence). V shed 0 bases and J 4 bases; nucleotides not matched to a gene: 4. For the CDR3, the DNA is TGTGCCACCAGCAGAGATGGGACAGGTCTCACTGAAGCTTTCTTT. Its protein product is CATSRDGTGLTEAFF.

This chain uses TRBV20-1 with TRBJ2-5, with 16 nucleotides matching TRBD2. Germline V gene lookup returns CDR1 DFQATT and CDR2 SNEGSKA (reference sequence). The CDR3 is 19 amino acids. The V segment lost 4 bases and the J segment 5 bases; nucleotides outside the gene matches: 16. The CDR3 nucleotides are TGCAGTGCTACCCCCCGAGGGGGACTAGCGGGAGGGGCCTGGGAGACCCAGTACTTC. Translated: CSATPRGGLAGGAWETQYF.

Notes on this clonotype: A single base separates this from a much larger clone, so it may be a read error. This chain links TRBV7-9 with TRBJ2-2; D remains ambiguous. Looked up from germline, CDR1 is SEHNR and CDR2 is FQNEAQ (reference sequence). This CDR3 region has 14 residues. V gave up 1 base and J gave up 0 bases, with 3 bases separating them. The CDR3 DNA sequence: TGTGCCAGCAGCTTAGAACCGAACACCGGGGAGCTGTTTTTT. It codes for CASSLEPNTGELFF.

With respect to this clonotype: With a much larger clone just one base away, this may be a read error. The CDR3 nucleotides are TGTGCCAGCAGCTTAGGCCATGGCGGGAGGGCCGACAATGAGCCGTTCTTC. It codes for CASSLGHGGRADNEPFF. J is TRBJ2-1 and V is TRBV7-9, with 9 bases lining up with TRBD2. The CDR3 length is 17 residues. Per germline, CDR1 SEHNR and CDR2 FQNEAQ (reference sequence).

This clonotype appeared many times. The chain joins TRBV28 to TRBJ2-7; 10 bases fit TRBD2. The CDR3 is 15 residues long. J was trimmed by 9 bases and V by 2 bases; bases with no gene match: 10. CDR1 MDHEN and CDR2 SYDVKM come from the germline V gene. The CDR3 DNA follows: TGTGCCAGCAGTTTACCCCTCCGAGCGGGAGGGAGGCAGTACTTC. Its protein product is CASSLPLRAGGRQYF.

The chain couples TRBV6-1 to TRBJ2-2, with D unclear. Germline loops: CDR1 MNHNS, CDR2 SASEGT. Trimming left V 7 bases short and J 1 base short, with 16 bases between. The CDR3 length is 16 residues. The CDR3 nucleotides read TGTGCCAGCATGCCGGGTTTGGTCTGGAACACCGGGGAGCTGTTTTTT. It translates to CASMPGLVWNTGELFF.

The gene calls are TRBV14 and TRBJ2-1, with D perhaps TRBD1 (6 bases). The CDR3 has 18 residues. Trimming stripped 1 base from V and 0 bases from J, with 16 bases between. Germline-derived CDR1 and CDR2 are SGHDN and FVKESK. This CDR3 is CASSQVRGFASSYNEQFF. The CDR3 region has the DNA TGTGCCAGCAGCCAAGTCAGGGGATTCGCAAGCTCCTACAATGAGCAGTTCTTC.

This clonotype was detected only a few times. The rearrangement joins TRBV7-6 to TRBJ1-1; TRBD1 might be the D (6 bases). Germline V lookup: CDR1 SGHVS, CDR2 FNYEAQ. The CDR3 has 15 amino acids. Trimming pared 4 bases from V and 1 base from J, leaving 13 bases between. The CDR3 coding sequence is TGTGCCAGCAGCTCAAAAGGGACACCGAACACTGAAGCTTTCTTT. Translated: CASSSKGTPNTEAFF.